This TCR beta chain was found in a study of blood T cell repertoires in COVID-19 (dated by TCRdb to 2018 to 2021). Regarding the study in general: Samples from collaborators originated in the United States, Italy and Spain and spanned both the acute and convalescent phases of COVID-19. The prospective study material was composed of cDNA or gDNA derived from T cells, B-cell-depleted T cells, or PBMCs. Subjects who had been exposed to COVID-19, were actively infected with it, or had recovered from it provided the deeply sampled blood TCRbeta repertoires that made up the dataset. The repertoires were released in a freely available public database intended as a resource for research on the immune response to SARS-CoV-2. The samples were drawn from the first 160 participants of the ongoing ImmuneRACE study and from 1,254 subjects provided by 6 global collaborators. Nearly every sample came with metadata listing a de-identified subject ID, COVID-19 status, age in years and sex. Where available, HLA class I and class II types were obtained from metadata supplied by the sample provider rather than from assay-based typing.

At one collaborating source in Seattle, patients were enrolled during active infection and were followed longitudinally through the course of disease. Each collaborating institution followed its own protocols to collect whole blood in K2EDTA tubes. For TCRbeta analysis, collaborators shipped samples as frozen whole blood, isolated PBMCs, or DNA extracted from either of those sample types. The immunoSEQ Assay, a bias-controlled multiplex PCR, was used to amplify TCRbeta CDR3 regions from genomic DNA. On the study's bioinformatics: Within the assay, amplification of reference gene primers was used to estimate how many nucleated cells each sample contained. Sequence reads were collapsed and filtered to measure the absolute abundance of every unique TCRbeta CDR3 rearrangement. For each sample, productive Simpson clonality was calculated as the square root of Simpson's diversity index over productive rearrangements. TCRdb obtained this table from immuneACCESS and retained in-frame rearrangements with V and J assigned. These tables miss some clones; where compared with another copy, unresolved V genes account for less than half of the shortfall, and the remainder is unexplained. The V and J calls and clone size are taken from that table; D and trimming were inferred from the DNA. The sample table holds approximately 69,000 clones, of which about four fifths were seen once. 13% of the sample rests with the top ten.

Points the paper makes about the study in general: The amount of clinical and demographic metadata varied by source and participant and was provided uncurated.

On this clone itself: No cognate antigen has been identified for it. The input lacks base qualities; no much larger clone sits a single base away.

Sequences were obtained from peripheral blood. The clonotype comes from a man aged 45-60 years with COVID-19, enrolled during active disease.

The CDR3 corresponds to CASSFGTRTQETQYF. The nucleotides are TGTGCCAGCAGCTTCGGGACTCGGACCCAAGAGACCCAGTACTTC. The chain is assembled from TRBV11-2 and TRBJ2-5; D gene: possibly TRBD2, on 6 matching bases. From cysteine to phenylalanine, the CDR3 is 15 amino acids long. Only the CDR3 part of the read is kept: 45 bases, read in frame from the first base. CDR1 and CDR2, per the germline V gene, are SGHAT and FQNNGV. Between the V and J ends, shortened by 3 bases and 1 base respectively, the junction contains 12 bases.